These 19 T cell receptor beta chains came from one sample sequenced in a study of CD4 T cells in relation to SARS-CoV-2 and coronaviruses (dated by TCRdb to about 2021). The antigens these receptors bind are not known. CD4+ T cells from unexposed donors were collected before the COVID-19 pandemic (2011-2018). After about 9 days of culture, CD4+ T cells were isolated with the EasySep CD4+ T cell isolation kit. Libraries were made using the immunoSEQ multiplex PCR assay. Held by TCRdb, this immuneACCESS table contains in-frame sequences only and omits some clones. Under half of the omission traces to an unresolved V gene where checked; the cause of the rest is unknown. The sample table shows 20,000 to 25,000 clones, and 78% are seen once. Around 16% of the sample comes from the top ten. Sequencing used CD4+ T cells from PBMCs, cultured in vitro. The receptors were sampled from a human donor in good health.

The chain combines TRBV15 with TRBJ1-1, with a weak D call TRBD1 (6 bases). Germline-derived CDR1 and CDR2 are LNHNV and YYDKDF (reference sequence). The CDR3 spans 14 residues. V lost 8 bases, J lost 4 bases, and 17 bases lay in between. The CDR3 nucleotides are TGTGCCACCGAAACAGGGTGGGGGGGCACTGAAGCTTTCTTT. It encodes CATETGWGGTEAFF.

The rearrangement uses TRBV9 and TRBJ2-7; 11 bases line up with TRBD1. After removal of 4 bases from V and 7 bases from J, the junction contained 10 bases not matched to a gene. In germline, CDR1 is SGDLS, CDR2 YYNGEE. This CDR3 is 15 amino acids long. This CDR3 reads CASSPLPGQGVEQYF. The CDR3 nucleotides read TGTGCCAGCAGCCCACTACCGGGACAGGGGGTGGAGCAGTACTTC.

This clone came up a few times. The DNA for the CDR3 is TGTGCCAGCAGTGAAAGTGGGATAGGGGAAAAACTGTTTTTT. This gives the protein CASSESGIGEKLFF. The V and J genes are TRBV6-1 and TRBJ1-4; D is unclear. This CDR3 contains 14 residues. The ends were cut back, 2 bases at V and 8 bases at J, with 12 bases in the middle. Germline V gene lookup returns CDR1 MNHNS and CDR2 SASEGT.

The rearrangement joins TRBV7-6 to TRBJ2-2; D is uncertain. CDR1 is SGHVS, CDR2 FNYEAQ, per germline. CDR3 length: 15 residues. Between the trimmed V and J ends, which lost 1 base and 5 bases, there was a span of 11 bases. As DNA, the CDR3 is TGTGCCAGCAGCTTAGTGGAGAGCCCGACCGGGGAGCTGTTTTTT. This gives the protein CASSLVESPTGELFF.

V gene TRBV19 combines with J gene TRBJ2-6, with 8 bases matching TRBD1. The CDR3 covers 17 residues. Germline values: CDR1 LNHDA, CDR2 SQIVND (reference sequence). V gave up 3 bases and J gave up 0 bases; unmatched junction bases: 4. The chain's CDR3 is CASSIPGGSSGANVLTF. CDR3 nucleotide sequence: TGTGCCAGTAGTATTCCAGGGGGCAGCTCTGGGGCCAACGTCCTGACTTTC.

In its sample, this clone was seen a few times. DNA for the CDR3: TGTGCCAGCAGTTACGACATAAGGACGGGGACTTCTGGCTACACCTTC. It yields the protein CASSYDIRTGTSGYTF. V gene TRBV6-5 combines with J gene TRBJ1-2; a weak D match, TRBD1 (5 bases). The CDR3 totals 16 residues. In germline, CDR1 is MNHEY, CDR2 SVGAGI. V gave up 2 bases and J gave up 7 bases, with 20 bases separating them.

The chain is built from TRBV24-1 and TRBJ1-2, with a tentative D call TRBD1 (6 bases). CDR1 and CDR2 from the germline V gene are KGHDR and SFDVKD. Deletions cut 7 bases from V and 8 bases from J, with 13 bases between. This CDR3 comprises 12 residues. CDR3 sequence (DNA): TGTGCCACCAGGGAAGGGGGTGGAGGCTACACCTTC. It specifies CATREGGGGYTF.

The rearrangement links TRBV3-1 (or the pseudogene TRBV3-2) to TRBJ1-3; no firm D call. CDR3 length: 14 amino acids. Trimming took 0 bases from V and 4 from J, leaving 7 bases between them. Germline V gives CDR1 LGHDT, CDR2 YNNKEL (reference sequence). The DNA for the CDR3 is TGTGCCAGCAGCCAAGAGGGCTTCGGAAACACCATATATTTT. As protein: CASSQEGFGNTIYF.

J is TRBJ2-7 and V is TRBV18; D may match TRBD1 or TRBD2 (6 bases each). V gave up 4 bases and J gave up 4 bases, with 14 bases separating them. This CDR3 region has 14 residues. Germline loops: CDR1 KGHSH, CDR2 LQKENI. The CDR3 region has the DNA TGTGCCAGCTCACGAGGGGGACTGGGATACGAGCAGTACTTC. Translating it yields CASSRGGLGYEQYF.

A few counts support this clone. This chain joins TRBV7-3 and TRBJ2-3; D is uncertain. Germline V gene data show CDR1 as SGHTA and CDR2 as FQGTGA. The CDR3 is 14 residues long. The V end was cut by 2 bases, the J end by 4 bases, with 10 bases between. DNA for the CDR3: TGTGCCAGCAGCTTACGATCCTCTCCAGATACGCAGTATTTT. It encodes CASSLRSSPDTQYF.

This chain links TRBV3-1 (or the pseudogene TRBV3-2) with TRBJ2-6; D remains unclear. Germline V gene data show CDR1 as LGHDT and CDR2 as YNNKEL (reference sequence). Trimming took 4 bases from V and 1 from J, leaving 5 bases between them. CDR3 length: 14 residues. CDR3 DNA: TGTGCCAGCAGCCGACAATCTGGGGCCAACGTCCTGACTTTC. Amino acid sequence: CASSRQSGANVLTF.

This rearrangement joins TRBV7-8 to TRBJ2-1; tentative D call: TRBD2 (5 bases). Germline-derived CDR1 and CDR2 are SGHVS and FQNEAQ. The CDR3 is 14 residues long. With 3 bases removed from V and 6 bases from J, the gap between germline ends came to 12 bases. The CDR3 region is CASSFYLGSNEQFF. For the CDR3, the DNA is TGTGCCAGCAGCTTCTACTTGGGGAGCAATGAGCAGTTCTTC.

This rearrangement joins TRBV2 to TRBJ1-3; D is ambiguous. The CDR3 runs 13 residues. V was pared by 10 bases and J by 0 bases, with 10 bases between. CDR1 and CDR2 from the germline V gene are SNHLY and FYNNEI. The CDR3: CAISNSSGNTIYF. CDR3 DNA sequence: TGTGCCATCTCAAACAGCTCTGGAAACACCATATATTTT.

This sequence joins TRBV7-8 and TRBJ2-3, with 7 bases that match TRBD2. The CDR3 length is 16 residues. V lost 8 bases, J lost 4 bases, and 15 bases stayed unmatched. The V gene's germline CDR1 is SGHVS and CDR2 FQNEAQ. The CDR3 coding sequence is TGTGCCAGCGTCCCCCTTCCGGACCGGGGGGCAGATACGCAGTATTTT. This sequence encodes CASVPLPDRGADTQYF.

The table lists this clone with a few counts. The CDR3 loop reads CAWSGTHGGELFF. The DNA of the CDR3 is TGTGCCTGGAGTGGGACCCACGGCGGGGAGCTGTTTTTT. The chain uses TRBV30 and TRBJ2-2; D unclear. CDR1 and CDR2 (germline): GTSNPN, SVGIG (reference sequence). Trimming removed 1 base at V and 7 bases at J, with 10 bases between. There are 13 residues in the CDR3. Combining the CDR3 with reference TRBV30 and TRBJ2-2 gives the whole variable domain SQTIHQWPATLVQPVGSPLSLECTVEGTSNPNLYWYRQAAGRGLQLLFYSVGIGQISSEVPQNLSASRPQDRQFILSSKKLLLSDSGFYLCAWSGTHGGELFFGEGSRLTVL.

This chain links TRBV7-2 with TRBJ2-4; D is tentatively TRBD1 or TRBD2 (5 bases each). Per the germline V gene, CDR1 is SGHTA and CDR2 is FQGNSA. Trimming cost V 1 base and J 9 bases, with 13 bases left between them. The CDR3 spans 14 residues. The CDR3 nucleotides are TGTGCCAGCAGCTTAGGGTTCGGGGACGGCATTCAGTACTTC. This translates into CASSLGFGDGIQYF.

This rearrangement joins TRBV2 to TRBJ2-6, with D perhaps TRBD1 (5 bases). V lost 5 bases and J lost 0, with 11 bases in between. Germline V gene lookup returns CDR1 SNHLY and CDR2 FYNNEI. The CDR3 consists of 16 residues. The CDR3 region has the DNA TGTGCCAGCAGTCTGGACACCTACTCTGGGGCCAACGTCCTGACTTTC. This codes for CASSLDTYSGANVLTF.

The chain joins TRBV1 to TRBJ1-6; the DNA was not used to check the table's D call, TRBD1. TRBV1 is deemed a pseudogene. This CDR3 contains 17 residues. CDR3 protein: CTSSQEQGDPLNSPLHF. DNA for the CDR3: TGCACCAGCAGCCAAGAACAGGGGGACCCACTTAATTCACCCCTCCACTTT.

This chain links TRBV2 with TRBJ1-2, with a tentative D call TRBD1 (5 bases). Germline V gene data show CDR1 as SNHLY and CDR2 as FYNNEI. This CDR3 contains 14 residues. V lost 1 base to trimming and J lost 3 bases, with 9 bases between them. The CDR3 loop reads CASSEGGGYYGYTF. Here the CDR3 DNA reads TGTGCCAGCAGTGAAGGTGGGGGATACTATGGCTACACCTTC.